Reported below is one T cell receptor (beta chain). Its antigen is unidentified. The entry originates in a study of shared clonotypes between healthy human individuals. The naive CD8 fraction comprised CD45RO-negative cells positively selected for CCR7 and excluded terminally differentiated effector memory CD45RA+ cells. Donors included only healthy HIV-negative adults lacking recent acute infections or vaccinations. Repertoires were generated with immunoSEQ multiplex PCR, while TCRdb's copy carries only in-frame clones and drops some. The sample contains over 2 million clones, 85% to 95% of which appear only once. Study-level findings and limits: The four-donor shared clonotypes exceeded non-shared clonotypes in generation probability, with non-shared ones scoring lower. Sharing across four donors was highest in naive CD4 (roughly 5%) and lowest in memory CD8 (roughly 0.4%). It was only blood that was sampled, and tissue repertoires likely differ.

The CDR3 runs 14 residues. Germline lookup yields CDR1 MNHEY and CDR2 SMNVEV (reference sequence). V lost 5 bases to trimming and J lost 9 bases; unmatched junction nucleotides: 4. The chain carries TRBV27 and TRBJ1-6, with TRBD1 matching 10 bases. The clonotype comes from a man between 18 and 35 years old in good health. Sequenced: naive CD8+ T cells sorted from blood. The CDR3 DNA sequence: TGTGCCAGCAGTACCGGGACAGGGGCTTCACCCCTCCACTTT. This codes for CASSTGTGASPLHF.